The rows below give T cell receptor beta chains drawn from one sample of a study of response to subunit inactivated influenza vaccine. TCRdb processed the RT-PCR reads anew with MiXCR; each CDR3 protein has one entry. Of roughly 290,000 distinct CDR3 sequences listed, around a fifth are singletons. The material sequenced was PBMCs from blood, taken less than 22 months after vaccination. These receptors all stem from a man between 50 and 69 years old who received an inactivated influenza vaccine. The CDR3 runs from the conserved cysteine through the conserved F or W. D genes are given only for firm matches. The size entry is marked missing in some rows and otherwise reads once, few, many or a size class.

j_gene | abundance | v_gene | d_gene | CDR3aa | CDR3nt
TRBJ2-7 | few | TRBV6-2/TRBV6-3 | . | CASNYLGSGRYEQYF | TGTGCCAGCAACTATCTTGGGAGTGGACGCTACGAGCAGTACTTC
TRBJ1-1 | few | TRBV6-1 | TRBD1 | CASIGTGGTEAFF | TGTGCCAGCATTGGGACAGGGGGCACTGAAGCTTTCTTT
TRBJ2-3 | . | TRBV6-5 | . | CASSYSLGGRDTQYF | TGTGCCAGCAGTTACTCCCTCGGGGGCAGAGATACGCAGTATTTT
TRBJ2-7 | few | TRBV28 | . | CATSRLIGDPRWCEQYF | TGTGCCACTAGCCGACTCATCGGGGATCCCAGATGGTGCGAGCAGTACTTC
TRBJ1-4 | . | TRBV20-1 | . | CSARDLGELGKLFF | TGCAGTGCTAGAGATCTAGGGGAACTAGGGAAACTGTTTTTT
TRBJ2-1 | . | TRBV12-3/TRBV12-4 | . | CASSAVVGEQFF | TGTGCCAGCAGTGCCGTGGTCGGTGAGCAGTTCTTC
TRBJ1-5 | once | TRBV5-5 | . | CASSWGASNQPQHF | TGTGCCAGCAGCTGGGGGGCGAGCAATCAGCCCCAGCATTTT
TRBJ1-1 | many | TRBV20-1 | . | CSAFLPEAFF | TGCAGTGCCTTCCTCCCTGAAGCTTTCTTT
TRBJ1-1 | few | TRBV11-2 | TRBD1 | CASSPTHAGTGISEAFF | TGTGCCAGCAGCCCTACCCACGCCGGGACAGGGATTTCTGAAGCTTTCTTT
TRBJ1-2 | few | TRBV7-9 | . | CASSTGRTNYGYTF | TGTGCCAGCAGCACCGGACGGACAAACTATGGCTACACCTTC